This T cell receptor (beta chain) appears in the sequencing data of a study of CD8+ T cells in alopecia areata. The study, taken as a whole, reports: For lesional scalp, especially alopecia totalis/universalis, clonality was higher than in normal scalp.

The treatment here: oral pan-JAK inhibitor, 5-10 mg twice daily. Patients with alopecia areata provided lesional scalp punch biopsies as well as peripheral blood. CDR1 and CDR2 from the germline V gene are SGHVS and FQNEAQ. The V gene end was trimmed by 7 bases and the J gene end by 1 base; junction bases not matched to a gene: 16. This CDR3 comprises 19 residues. RNA extraction and reverse transcription yielded cDNA as sequencing template. Measured with immunoSEQ multiplex PCR; TCRdb has only the in-frame clones, and not every one. The sample yields 90,000 to 100,000 clones, about 58% seen once. This clone was seen only a few times. What it binds is unknown.

The source was CD8+ T cells sorted from blood, collected at week 4, from a patient treated with tofacitinib. This receptor was taken from a human donor with alopecia areata. The rearrangement uses TRBV7-8 and TRBJ2-6, with 7 bases that match TRBD1. CDR3 amino acids: CASKEREGAFISGANVLTF. The CDR3 coding sequence is TGTGCCAGCAAGGAGAGAGAGGGGGCGTTTATTTCTGGGGCCAACGTCCTGACTTTC.